One and the same sample provided the 21 T cell receptor beta chains below, sequenced in a study of T cells in Graves' hyperthyroidism and ophthalmopathy. The TCR beta CDR3 regions underwent amplification using RNA transcripts as the source. HTBI primers were the set used in a first-round RT-PCR of the TCR CDR3. A single record per CDR3 protein comes from TCRdb applying MiXCR to the multiplex PCR reads. Of some 600,000 distinct CDR3 sequences detected, approximately 44% appear once; the ten largest clones hold 8.2%. Input material: peripheral blood or thyroid tissue (not recorded which). The receptors stem from a woman under 30 with Graves' hyperthyroidism.

The V gene is TRBV20-1, the J gene TRBJ1-5; 9 bases align to TRBD1. The CDR3 is 16 amino acids. The trim removed 0 bases at V and 5 bases at J, leaving 8 bases unmatched. Germline loops: CDR1 DFQATT, CDR2 SNEGSKA (reference sequence). CDR3 DNA: TGCAGTGCTAGAGATCAGGGACAGGGATTGGATCAGCCCCAGCATTTT. Protein: CSARDQGQGLDQPQHF.

The gene calls are TRBV15 and TRBJ1-2; 8 bases agree with TRBD1. V shed 3 bases and J 7 bases; nucleotides not matched to a gene: 13. Germline assignment: CDR1 LNHNV and CDR2 YYDKDF (reference sequence). The CDR3 runs 16 residues. The CDR3 reads CATSSVEGQGAGGYTF. Here the CDR3 DNA reads TGTGCCACCAGCAGCGTTGAAGGGCAGGGGGCCGGTGGCTACACCTTC.

This clonotype was detected a few times. The chain employs TRBV20-1 and TRBJ2-7; D is undetermined. The CDR3 extends over 15 amino acids. The germline gives CDR1 DFQATT, CDR2 SNEGSKA (reference sequence). V lost 6 bases and J lost 3, with 21 bases in between. This CDR3 reads CSANPPTSYLYEQYF. The CDR3 nucleotides are TGCAGTGCCAATCCCCCCACGTCCTACCTCTACGAGCAGTACTTC.

V is TRBV20-1 and J is TRBJ1-2, with 10 bases fitting TRBD1. Trimming at V came to 4 bases and at J to 4 bases, leaving 12 bases not matched to a gene. CDR3 size: 16 residues. Germline V gives CDR1 DFQATT, CDR2 SNEGSKA (reference sequence). The CDR3 loop reads CSATPTGTGAAYGYTF. The CDR3 DNA follows: TGCAGTGCTACTCCGACCGGGACAGGGGCGGCCTATGGCTACACCTTC.

The V and J genes are TRBV5-1 and TRBJ2-5; 7 bases match TRBD1. Germline CDR1 and CDR2: SGHRS and YFSETQ. The J segment lost 9 bases and the V segment lost 2 bases, leaving 1 base of the junction unmatched. The CDR3 loop spans 11 amino acids. Here the CDR3 reads CASSFQGAQYF. For the CDR3, the DNA is TGCGCCAGCAGCTTCCAGGGGGCCCAGTACTTC.

This clonotype was observed a handful of times. This chain links TRBV6-6 with TRBJ2-5, with D uncertain. Germline V gives CDR1 MNHNY, CDR2 SVGAGI (reference sequence). The CDR3 extends over 13 amino acids. V was clipped by 5 bases and J by 2 bases, with 9 bases between them. The CDR3 is CASSVTLQETQYF. For the CDR3, the DNA is TGTGCCAGCAGTGTGACCCTTCAAGAGACCCAGTACTTC.

The chain employs TRBV29-1 and TRBJ2-7; 7 bases match TRBD1. With V trimmed by 6 bases and J by 2 bases, 7 bases remained unmatched. The CDR3 has 13 residues. Germline CDR1 reads SQVTM; CDR2 reads ANQGSEA. CDR3 in DNA: TGCAGCGTGGGTTGGACAGGCCCCTACGAGCAGTACTTC. Its protein product is CSVGWTGPYEQYF.

The CDR3 DNA follows: TGTGCCAGCAGCCAAGTTAGGGGGCGCAACTACGAGCAGTACTTC. Translating it yields CASSQVRGRNYEQYF. The chain joins TRBV3-1 to TRBJ2-7; TRBD1 matches 7 bases. The CDR3 runs 15 residues. J was trimmed by 3 bases and V by 1 base; bases with no gene match: 6. Germline CDR1 reads LGHDT; CDR2 reads YNNKEL (reference sequence).

The chain uses TRBV7-6 and TRBJ1-5; D unclear. The CDR3 contains 15 residues. Deletions cut 6 bases from V and 2 bases from J, with 14 bases between. Germline V gene sequence: CDR1 SGHVS, CDR2 FNYEAQ. The CDR3 loop is CASSYSLGGNQPQHF. CDR3 sequence (DNA): TGTGCCAGCAGTTACAGCCTAGGAGGCAATCAGCCCCAGCATTTT.

The gene calls are TRBV14 and TRBJ2-6, with no clear D. CDR1 SGHDN and CDR2 FVKESK come from the germline V gene. This CDR3 region has 21 residues. V lost 0 bases and J lost 0, with 21 bases in between. CDR3 in DNA: TGTGCCAGCAGCCAAGATCTGTTACTTGTGGCAGGACCCTCTGGGGCCAACGTCCTGACTTTC. Its translation: CASSQDLLLVAGPSGANVLTF.

The sample holds a few counts of this clonotype. The chain is built from TRBV5-6 and TRBJ1-5, with D hard to call. Trimming stripped 0 bases from V and 3 bases from J, with 1 base between. CDR1 is SGHDT, CDR2 YYEEEE, per germline. The CDR3 contains 12 residues. This CDR3 is CASSLDNQPQHF. The CDR3 DNA follows: TGTGCCAGCAGCTTGGACAATCAGCCCCAGCATTTT.

This rearrangement joins TRBV2 to TRBJ2-5; 9 bases line up with TRBD2. CDR1 is SNHLY and CDR2 is FYNNEI in the germline V gene. The trim removed 7 bases at V and 0 bases at J, leaving 6 bases unmatched. The CDR3 has 15 residues. CDR3 coding DNA: TGTGCCAGCAAGGGGACTAGCCCGTACCAAGAGACCCAGTACTTC. Protein product: CASKGTSPYQETQYF.

The V gene is TRBV7-9, the J gene TRBJ2-5, with D possibly matching TRBD2 (5 bases). This CDR3 comprises 11 residues. Per germline, CDR1 SEHNR and CDR2 FQNEAQ (reference sequence). V shed 8 bases and J shed 5 bases, with 9 bases lying between them. The CDR3 here is CASERGETQYF. Written as DNA, the CDR3 is TGTGCCAGCGAGAGAGGGGAGACCCAGTACTTC.

This clonotype occurred many times. The chain carries TRBV7-9 and TRBJ1-1; a weak D match, TRBD1 (6 bases). V was cut by 10 bases and J by 2 bases, with 8 bases left in between. The V gene's germline CDR1 is SEHNR and CDR2 FQNEAQ (reference sequence). This CDR3 contains 11 residues. DNA of the CDR3: TGTGCCATGGGACAAAACACTGAAGCTTTCTTT. Its translation is CAMGQNTEAFF.

Comments on this clonotype: This may arise from a read error, as a much more abundant clone is one base away. The CDR3, as DNA: TGCAGCGTTGAAAGGGCAGGGAACTATGGCCACACCTTC. Protein sequence: CSVERAGNYGHTF. The gene calls are TRBV29-1 and TRBJ1-2, with D maybe TRBD1 (5 bases). The germline V gene encodes CDR1 SQVTM and CDR2 ANQGSEA. This CDR3 spans 13 amino acids.

This clonotype has at least ten counts. The chain links TRBV2 to TRBJ1-5; weak D call: TRBD1 (6 bases). The V end lost 8 bases, the J end lost 4 bases, and 15 bases lay between the germline ends. The CDR3 loop spans 14 amino acids. The germline V gene has CDR1 SNHLY and CDR2 FYNNEI. CDR3 nucleotides: TGTGCCAGCCGCATGGACAGTCCAAATCAGCCCCAGCATTTT. Residues: CASRMDSPNQPQHF.

This clonotype appeared many times. V is TRBV7-9 and J is TRBJ2-7, with 7 bases that match TRBD2. The CDR3 covers 15 residues. Trimming cost V 4 bases and J 3 bases; bases outside gene matches: 9. The germline gives CDR1 SEHNR, CDR2 FQNEAQ (reference sequence). DNA for the CDR3: TGTGCCAGCAGCTCTGGGCGGGAGTCTAGCTACGAGCAGTACTTC. It specifies CASSSGRESSYEQYF.

This sequence joins TRBV7-9 and TRBJ2-7, with D perhaps TRBD1 or TRBD2 (6 bases each). From germline, CDR1 is SEHNR and CDR2 FQNEAQ (reference sequence). The CDR3 is 14 residues long. V was pared by 2 bases and J by 3 bases, with 11 bases between. The CDR3 here is CASSLPGGFYEQYF. CDR3 in DNA: TGTGCCAGCAGCTTACCCGGGGGCTTCTACGAGCAGTACTTC.

J is TRBJ1-5 and V is TRBV5-1; TRBD1 agrees at 9 bases. The CDR3 is 15 amino acids. The germline V gene encodes CDR1 SGHRS and CDR2 YFSETQ. With 2 bases clipped from V and 6 bases from J, the junction kept 6 bases outside the gene matches. The CDR3 DNA reads as TGCGCCAGCAGCTTCTCGGGACAGGGAGGTCAGCCCCAGCATTTT. This sequence encodes CASSFSGQGGQPQHF.

The sample holds many counts of this clonotype. The rearrangement uses TRBV2 and TRBJ2-7, with 7 bases identical to TRBD1. CDR1 SNHLY and CDR2 FYNNEI come from the germline V gene. The CDR3 extends over 15 amino acids. V shed 5 bases and J 3 bases; nucleotides not matched to a gene: 10. The CDR3 DNA sequence: TGTGCCAGCAGTCCGTATGAGGGGGCGATCTACGAGCAGTACTTC. It yields the protein CASSPYEGAIYEQYF.

V is TRBV24-1 and J is TRBJ2-5; TRBD1 agrees at 9 bases. The CDR3 is 17 residues long. Germline V gene data show CDR1 as KGHDR and CDR2 as SFDVKD. Losses at the gene ends were 4 bases for V and 5 bases for J; bases not matched to a gene: 13. CDR3 bases: TGTGCCACCAGTGACCCGGGACAGGGAGGGCCGGACGAGACCCAGTACTTC. Its translation is CATSDPGQGGPDETQYF.